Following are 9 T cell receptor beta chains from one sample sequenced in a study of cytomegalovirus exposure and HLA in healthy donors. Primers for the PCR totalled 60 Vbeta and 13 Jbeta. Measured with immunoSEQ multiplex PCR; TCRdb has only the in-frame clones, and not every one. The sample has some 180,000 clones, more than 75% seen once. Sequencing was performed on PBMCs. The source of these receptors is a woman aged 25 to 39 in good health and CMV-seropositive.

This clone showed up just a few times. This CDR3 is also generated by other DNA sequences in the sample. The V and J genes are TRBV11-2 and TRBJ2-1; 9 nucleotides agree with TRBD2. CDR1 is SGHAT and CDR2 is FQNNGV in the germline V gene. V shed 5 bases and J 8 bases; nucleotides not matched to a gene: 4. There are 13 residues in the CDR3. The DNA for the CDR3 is TGTGCCAGCAGCCTCAGGACTAGCGATGAGCAGTTCTTC. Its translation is CASSLRTSDEQFF.

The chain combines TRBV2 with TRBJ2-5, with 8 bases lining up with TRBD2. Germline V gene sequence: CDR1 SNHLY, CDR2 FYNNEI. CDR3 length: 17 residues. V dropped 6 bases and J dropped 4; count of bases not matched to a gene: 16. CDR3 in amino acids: CASRLRRGGRQGETQYF. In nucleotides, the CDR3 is TGTGCCAGCAGATTACGTCGCGGGGGGCGTCAGGGAGAGACCCAGTACTTC.

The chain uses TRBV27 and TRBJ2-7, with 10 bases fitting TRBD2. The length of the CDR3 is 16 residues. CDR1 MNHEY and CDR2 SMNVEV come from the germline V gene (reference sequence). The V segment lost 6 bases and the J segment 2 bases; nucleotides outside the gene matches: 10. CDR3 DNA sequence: TGTGCCAGCAGCCCCCGGGTAGCGGGGGGCCCCTACGAGCAGTACTTC. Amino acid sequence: CASSPRVAGGPYEQYF.

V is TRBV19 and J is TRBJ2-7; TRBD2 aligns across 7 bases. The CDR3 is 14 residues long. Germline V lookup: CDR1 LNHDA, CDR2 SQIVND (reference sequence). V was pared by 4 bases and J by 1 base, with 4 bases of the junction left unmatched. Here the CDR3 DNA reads TGTGCCAGTAGTAGCAGGGAGGGATCCTACGAGCAGTACTTC. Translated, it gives CASSSREGSYEQYF.

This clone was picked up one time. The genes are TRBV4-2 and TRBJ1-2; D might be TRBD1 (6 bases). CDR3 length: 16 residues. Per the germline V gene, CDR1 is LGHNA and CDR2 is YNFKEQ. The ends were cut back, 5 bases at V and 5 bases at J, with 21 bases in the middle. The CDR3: CASSFKQGSFLYGYTF. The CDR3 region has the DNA TGTGCCAGCAGCTTCAAACAGGGATCATTCCTTTATGGCTACACCTTC.

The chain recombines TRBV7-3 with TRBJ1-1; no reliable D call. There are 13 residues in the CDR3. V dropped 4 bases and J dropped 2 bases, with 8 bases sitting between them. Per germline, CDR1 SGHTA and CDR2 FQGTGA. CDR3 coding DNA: TGTGCCAGCAGCTCAAACCTAAACACTGAAGCTTTCTTT. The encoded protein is CASSSNLNTEAFF.

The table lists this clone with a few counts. The chain's CDR3 is CASRTGSYEQYF. The CDR3, as DNA: TGTGCCAGCCGGACAGGGTCCTACGAGCAGTACTTC. This chain connects TRBV6-1 to TRBJ2-7; 8 bases fit TRBD1. V shed 8 bases and J 1 base; nucleotides not matched to a gene: 1. Germline V gene sequence: CDR1 MNHNS, CDR2 SASEGT. CDR3 length: 12 amino acids.

CDR3: CASSLTGIGYTF. The CDR3 DNA is TGTGCCAGCAGCTTGACAGGCATTGGCTACACCTTC. The rearrangement uses TRBV5-6 and TRBJ1-2; D may be TRBD1 (5 bases). Looked up from germline, CDR1 is SGHDT and CDR2 is YYEEEE. The CDR3 length is 12 residues. The V gene lost 1 base and the J gene lost 7 bases, with 8 bases spanning the gap.

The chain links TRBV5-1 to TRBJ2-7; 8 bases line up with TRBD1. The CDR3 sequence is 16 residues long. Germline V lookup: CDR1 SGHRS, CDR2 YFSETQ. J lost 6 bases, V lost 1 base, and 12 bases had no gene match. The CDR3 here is CASSLIEQGDLGEQYF. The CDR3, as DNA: TGCGCCAGCAGCTTGATTGAACAGGGGGACCTCGGCGAGCAGTACTTC. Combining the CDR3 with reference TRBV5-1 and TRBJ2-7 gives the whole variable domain KAGVTQTPRYLIKTRGQQVTLSCSPISGHRSVSWYQQTPGQGLQFLFEYFSETQRNKGNFPGRFSGRQFSNSRSEMNVSTLELGDSALYLCASSLIEQGDLGEQYFGPGTRLTVT.